This TCR beta chain comes out of a study of blood T cell repertoires in COVID-19. CDR1 is SEHNR and CDR2 is FQNEAQ in the germline V gene (reference sequence). There are 16 residues in the CDR3. Trimming took 4 bases from V and 5 from J; bases not matched to a gene: 13. Produced via immunoSEQ multiplex PCR; TCRdb's table is partial and in-frame only. Of tens of thousands of clones in the sample, roughly 87% were seen once. Sequenced sample: peripheral blood. V gene TRBV7-9 combines with J gene TRBJ2-7; TRBD2 agrees at 8 bases. The TCR sequence derives from a woman in her sixties with COVID-19, enrolled during active disease. CDR3 residues: CASSSPGLASLNEQYF. As DNA, the CDR3 is TGTGCCAGCAGCTCCCCTGGACTAGCATCCCTGAACGAGCAGTACTTC.